Only a few counts were recorded for the clone carrying this T cell receptor beta chain. CDR1 is LGHDT and CDR2 is YNNKEL in the germline V gene (reference sequence). V was pared by 1 base and J by 5 bases, with 5 bases of the junction left unmatched. This CDR3 comprises 15 residues. The data are from a study of response to subunit inactivated influenza vaccine. TCRdb analysed the RT-PCR reads with MiXCR anew, one entry per CDR3 protein. The sample contains under 800,000 distinct CDR3 sequences, about 15% of which appear only once. Sequencing was performed on PBMCs from blood, taken approximately 15 days before vaccination. This sequence originates from a man over 45 who received an inactivated influenza vaccine. This sequence joins TRBV3-1 and TRBJ2-5, with 9 bases matching TRBD1. The CDR3 DNA is TGTGCCAGCAGCCAAGTCGGGACAGGGAGGGAGACCCAGTACTTC. This codes for CASSQVGTGRETQYF.